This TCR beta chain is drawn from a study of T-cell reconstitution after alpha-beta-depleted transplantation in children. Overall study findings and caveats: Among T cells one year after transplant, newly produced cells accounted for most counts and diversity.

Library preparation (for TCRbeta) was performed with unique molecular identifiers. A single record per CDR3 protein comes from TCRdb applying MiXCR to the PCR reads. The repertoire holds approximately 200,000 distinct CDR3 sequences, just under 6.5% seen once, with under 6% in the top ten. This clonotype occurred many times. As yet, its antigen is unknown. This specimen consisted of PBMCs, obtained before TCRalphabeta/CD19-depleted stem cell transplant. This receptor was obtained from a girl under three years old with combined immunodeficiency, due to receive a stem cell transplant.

CDR3 residues: CASSQDESKQETQYF. DNA of the CDR3: TGTGCCAGCAGCCAAGATGAGTCTAAACAAGAGACCCAGTACTTC. This chain links TRBV3-1 with TRBJ2-5; no definite D call. Germline V lookup: CDR1 LGHDT, CDR2 YNNKEL (reference sequence). The CDR3 is 15 amino acids. Trimming took off 0 bases at V and 2 bases at J, with 10 bases between the two ends.